This entry concerns a single TCR beta chain. These data are taken from a study of blood T cell repertoires in COVID-19. Study overall: PBMCs, B-cell-depleted T cells, or T cells were the source of the cDNA or gDNA that made up the material.

The authors' processing: Amplification from reference gene primers served as the basis for estimated nucleated cell counts. Sequencing was performed with immunoSEQ multiplex PCR; in TCRdb, only in-frame clones are kept and a portion is missing. That table supplies the V and J calls and clone size; D and trimming were determined from the DNA. The table has fewer than 350,000 clones, about 76% seen once. The receptor was derived from a woman in her sixties or seventies with active or convalescent COVID-19. Material for sequencing was peripheral blood.

The CDR3 region is CASSLSGTSGMEKLFF. CDR3 sequence (DNA): TGCGCCAGCAGCCTCAGCGGTACATCGGGAATGGAAAAACTGTTTTTT. This chain connects TRBV4-3 to TRBJ1-4, with D unresolved. CDR1 and CDR2 from the germline V gene are LGHNA and YSLEER. The V end lost 4 bases, the J end lost 8 bases, and 20 bases lay between the germline ends. This CDR3 has 16 residues.